The rows below give T cell receptor beta chains drawn from one sample of a study of cytomegalovirus exposure and HLA in healthy donors. Only in-frame clones appear in the TCRdb table, and some are missing; sequencing was by immunoSEQ multiplex PCR. The table includes around 200,000 clones, just over 75% detected once. Source material: PBMCs. The origin of the receptors is a woman aged 60-70 years in good health and CMV-seropositive. Each CDR3 is given with its conserved first and last residue. D genes are given only for firm matches. For some rows the clone size is stated as once, few or many, or as a class when expanded; others skip it.

DNA	CDR3	V	D	length	size	J
TGTGCCAGTAGACCCGGACAGATGTCCTATGGCTACACCTTC	CASRPGQMSYGYTF	TRBV19	-	14	-	TRBJ1-2
TGTGCCAACTCGCCCTTTCGGCGGGTAAGCACAGATACGCAGTATTTT	CANSPFRRVSTDTQYF	TRBV11-2	-	16	-	TRBJ2-3
TGCGCCAGCAGCCCTTTCCCCGGGAACCTCAACGCCCATGGCTACACCTTC	CASSPFPGNLNAHGYTF	TRBV4-1	-	17	once	TRBJ1-2
TGCAGCGTCCCCCTTGGCGGGAGGGTTGATACGCAGTATTTT	CSVPLGGRVDTQYF	TRBV29-1	TRBD2	14	-	TRBJ2-3
TGTGCCAGCACCGTAGCCGGGACAGGGCCCTACGAGCAGTACTTC	CASTVAGTGPYEQYF	TRBV6-6	TRBD1	15	once	TRBJ2-7
TGTGCCAGCAGCCCCCAGCGGCCCAGCTCCTACGAGCAGTACTTC	CASSPQRPSSYEQYF	TRBV27	-	15	-	TRBJ2-7
TGTGCCAGCAGCGTAGCTCATGACAGGGGAAGTATGAACACTGAAGCTTTCTTT	CASSVAHDRGSMNTEAFF	TRBV9	TRBD1	18	-	TRBJ1-1
TGTGCCAGCAGCTTAGCGGGGGGAGGAGATACGCAGTATTTT	CASSLAGGGDTQYF	TRBV5-4	TRBD2	14	-	TRBJ2-3
TGTGCCAGCAGCCCTGACAGGGGAAGGACTGAAGCTTTCTTT	CASSPDRGRTEAFF	TRBV5-4	TRBD1	14	-	TRBJ1-1
TGTGCCAGCTCACCCCCCTCGGGGTCTCGGAGCTCCTACGAGCAGTACTTC	CASSPPSGSRSSYEQYF	TRBV18	-	17	-	TRBJ2-7
TGTGCCAGCAGTAAAGAGGACACTGAAGCTTTCTTT	CASSKEDTEAFF	TRBV28	-	12	-	TRBJ1-1
TGTGCCAGCAGCTTCCCCTATGACAGGGGCTATGGCTACACCTTC	CASSFPYDRGYGYTF	TRBV7-8	TRBD1	15	once	TRBJ1-2
TGTGCCAGCAGTCCCGACAGGAACTATGGCTACACCTTC	CASSPDRNYGYTF	TRBV2	-	13	once	TRBJ1-2
TGTGCCAGCAGCCCTAACCCTTTCACGGGGGGGCGGACAGATACGCAGTATTTT	CASSPNPFTGGRTDTQYF	TRBV7-3	TRBD2	18	-	TRBJ2-3
TGTGCCAGCAGCGTCGGAGGAGTGGGAAACACCATATATTTT	CASSVGGVGNTIYF	TRBV9	-	14	-	TRBJ1-3
TGTGCCAGCAGTTTGGCTCAGACTTTCCAAGAGACCCAGTACTTC	CASSLAQTFQETQYF	TRBV28	-	15	few	TRBJ2-5
TGTGCCAGCAGCTTATACAGGGGGAACACTGAAGCTTTCTTT	CASSLYRGNTEAFF	TRBV7-2	TRBD1	14	-	TRBJ1-1
TGCAGCCGGCCCGGGGATGGCTACACCTTC	CSRPGDGYTF	TRBV20-1	-	10	-	TRBJ1-2
TGTGCCAGCAGCCTACCCCCCTACAGGGGACGGTATGAAAAACTGTTTTTT	CASSLPPYRGRYEKLFF	TRBV14	TRBD1	17	-	TRBJ1-4
TGTGCCAGCAGCTCGCCTACTAGCGGGGTCACAGATACGCAGTATTTT	CASSSPTSGVTDTQYF	TRBV5-4	TRBD2	16	-	TRBJ2-3
TGTGCCAGCAGCCAAGATCCCCGGGGTACAGAGACCCAGTACTTC	CASSQDPRGTETQYF	TRBV4-2	-	15	-	TRBJ2-5
TGCAGCGTTGCGGGGACAACTGAAGCTTTCTTT	CSVAGTTEAFF	TRBV29-1	-	11	-	TRBJ1-1
TGTGCCTGGAAAGGACACCTAAGCTCCTACGAGCAGTACTTC	CAWKGHLSSYEQYF	TRBV30	-	14	-	TRBJ2-7
TGTGCCAGCAGTTTTTCAGGGGGACAGCAAGCTTTCTTT	CASSFSGGQQAFF	TRBV6-6	TRBD1	13	-	TRBJ1-1
TGTGCCAGCAGCCCGACAGGGGTGGCAGATACGCAGTATTTT	CASSPTGVADTQYF	TRBV7-9	TRBD1	14	-	TRBJ2-3
TGTGCCAGCAGTGAACTATATGCGGGAACCCATTTT	CASSELYAGTHF	TRBV2	-	12	-	TRBJ1-5
TGTGCCAGCAGTCGCGGGACTAGCGGGGGCTCTGATACGCAGTATTTT	CASSRGTSGGSDTQYF	TRBV28	TRBD2	16	-	TRBJ2-3
TGTGCCAGCTCGCAGCAGGGGGCGCGGAGCAATCAGCCCCAGCATTTT	CASSQQGARSNQPQHF	TRBV18	TRBD1	16	-	TRBJ1-5
TGTGCCAGCACCAGCGGGGGAACCACAGATACGCAGTATTTT	CASTSGGTTDTQYF	TRBV6-1	TRBD2	14	-	TRBJ2-3
TGTGCCAGCAGTTTTGGGAGGACAGGGGCGAGGGAGCAGTACTTC	CASSFGRTGAREQYF	TRBV27	TRBD1	15	-	TRBJ2-7
TGTGCCAGCAGTGAGGGAGTTAACTATGGCTACACCTTC	CASSEGVNYGYTF	TRBV6-4	-	13	-	TRBJ1-2
TGTGCCAGTGCCGGTTTGGGCCGGGGTGAGCAGTTCTTC	CASAGLGRGEQFF	TRBV6-5	-	13	once	TRBJ2-1
TGTGCCAGCAGTTCGCAAGCAGCTAGCGGGGCAGGCAATGAGCAGTTCTTC	CASSSQAASGAGNEQFF	TRBV28	TRBD2	17	-	TRBJ2-1
TGTGCCAGCAGCCCGGGGGTAGTTGGTGGCTACACCTTC	CASSPGVVGGYTF	TRBV7-2	-	13	few	TRBJ1-2
TGTGCCTGGAGAGCGGGGACTTTAGCGATCCCCGTAGATACGCAGTATTTT	CAWRAGTLAIPVDTQYF	TRBV30	TRBD2	17	-	TRBJ2-3
TGTGCCAGTAGTATGCCGGGACAGGGTCATTATGGCTACACCTTC	CASSMPGQGHYGYTF	TRBV19	TRBD1	15	few	TRBJ1-2
TGTGCCAGCAGTTTAGGGAGCGGGGGTACAGATACGCAGTATTTT	CASSLGSGGTDTQYF	TRBV28	TRBD2	15	-	TRBJ2-3
TGTGCCAGCAGTCCGGGGGGAGATACGCAGTATTTT	CASSPGGDTQYF	TRBV2	TRBD2	12	-	TRBJ2-3
TGTGCCTGGAGTCGCAGGGACAGTCAGCCCCAGCATTTT	CAWSRRDSQPQHF	TRBV30	TRBD1	13	once	TRBJ1-5
TGTGCCAGCGATCCCCAGGGGCCGAACACCGGGGAGCTGTTTTTT	CASDPQGPNTGELFF	TRBV2	-	15	-	TRBJ2-2
TGTGCCAGCAGTGAATCGGGGGGGAGTAGGCAGCCCCAGCATTTT	CASSESGGSRQPQHF	TRBV6-1	-	15	-	TRBJ1-5
TGTGCCAGCAGCCCTGACAGGGCAGGTGGGATTTTT	CASSPDRAGGIF	TRBV5-8	TRBD1	12	-	TRBJ1-4
TGCGCCAGCAGCTTGGCCTCTACGGCTAGCGGGGGTGATGAGCAGTTCTTC	CASSLASTASGGDEQFF	TRBV5-1	TRBD2	17	-	TRBJ2-1
TGTGCCAGCAGTCTACCGGCACTAGCGGGTGTTTCGTTCTTC	CASSLPALAGVSFF	TRBV6-6	TRBD2	14	-	TRBJ2-1
TGTGCCAGCAGTTTCCGGGGAAACACCATATATTTT	CASSFRGNTIYF	TRBV28	-	12	-	TRBJ1-3
TGTGCCAGCAGCTTTCTCCATGAGCAGTTCTTC	CASSFLHEQFF	TRBV5-4	-	11	-	TRBJ2-1
TGCGCCAGCACCTTAGACAGGGCGGGAGGGGCCAACGGCCTGACTTTC	CASTLDRAGGANGLTF	TRBV5-1	TRBD2	16	-	TRBJ2-6
TGTGCCAGCAGCCCTAGAGCCCATGGTGAAAAACTGTTTTTT	CASSPRAHGEKLFF	TRBV7-6	-	14	-	TRBJ1-4
TGTGCCTGGAGTGTTTTGTCGGGAACCCTCACAGATACGCAGTATTTT	CAWSVLSGTLTDTQYF	TRBV30	-	16	few	TRBJ2-3
TGTGCCAGCAGTGACCGCCAGAAAAATCAGCCCCAGCATTTT	CASSDRQKNQPQHF	TRBV6-1	-	14	-	TRBJ1-5
TGTGCCAGTAGTCTCAGGGCTGGCAATCAGCCCCAGCATTTT	CASSLRAGNQPQHF	TRBV19	-	14	-	TRBJ1-5
TGTGCCACCGGATGGGGGGGCTACTATGGCTACACCTTC	CATGWGGYYGYTF	TRBV19	-	13	-	TRBJ1-2
TGTGCCAGCAGTGCGGGACTAGCGGGGGGCGGTAGCACAGATACGCAGTATTTT	CASSAGLAGGGSTDTQYF	TRBV6-1	TRBD2	18	-	TRBJ2-3
TGTGCCAGCAGTTATACGGTCTCGAACACCGGGGAGCTGTTTTTT	CASSYTVSNTGELFF	TRBV6-5	-	15	-	TRBJ2-2
TGTGCCAGCAGAACCAGCGGGGGGGCCCCCTACGAGCAGTACTTC	CASRTSGGAPYEQYF	TRBV5-4	TRBD2	15	once	TRBJ2-7
TGTGCCATCAGGGCTAGCGGCTATAATGAGCAGTTCTTC	CAIRASGYNEQFF	TRBV10-3	TRBD2	13	-	TRBJ2-1
TGTGCCAGCAGCGTAGTTTCCGGAGGTTCCCCTGAAGCTTTCTTT	CASSVVSGGSPEAFF	TRBV9	-	15	-	TRBJ1-1
TGCGCCAGCTCCGCACAGGGGAACACTGAAGCTTTCTTT	CASSAQGNTEAFF	TRBV5-1	-	13	-	TRBJ1-1